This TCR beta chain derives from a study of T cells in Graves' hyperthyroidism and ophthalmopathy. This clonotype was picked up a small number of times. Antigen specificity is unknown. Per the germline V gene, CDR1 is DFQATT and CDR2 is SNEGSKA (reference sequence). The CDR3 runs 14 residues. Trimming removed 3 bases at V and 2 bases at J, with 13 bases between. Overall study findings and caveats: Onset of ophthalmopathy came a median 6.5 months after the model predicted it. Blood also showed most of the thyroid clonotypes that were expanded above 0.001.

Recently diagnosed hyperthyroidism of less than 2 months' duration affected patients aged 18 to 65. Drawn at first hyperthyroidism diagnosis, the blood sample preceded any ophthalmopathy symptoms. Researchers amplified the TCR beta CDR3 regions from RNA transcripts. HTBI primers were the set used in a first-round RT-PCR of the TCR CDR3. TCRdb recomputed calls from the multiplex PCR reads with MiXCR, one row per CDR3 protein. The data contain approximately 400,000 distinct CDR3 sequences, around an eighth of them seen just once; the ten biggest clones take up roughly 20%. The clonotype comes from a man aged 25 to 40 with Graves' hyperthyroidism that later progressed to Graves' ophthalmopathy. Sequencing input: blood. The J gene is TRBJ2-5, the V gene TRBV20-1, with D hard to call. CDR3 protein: CSASWLGQQETQYF. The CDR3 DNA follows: TGCAGTGCTAGCTGGCTCGGGCAGCAAGAGACCCAGTACTTC.